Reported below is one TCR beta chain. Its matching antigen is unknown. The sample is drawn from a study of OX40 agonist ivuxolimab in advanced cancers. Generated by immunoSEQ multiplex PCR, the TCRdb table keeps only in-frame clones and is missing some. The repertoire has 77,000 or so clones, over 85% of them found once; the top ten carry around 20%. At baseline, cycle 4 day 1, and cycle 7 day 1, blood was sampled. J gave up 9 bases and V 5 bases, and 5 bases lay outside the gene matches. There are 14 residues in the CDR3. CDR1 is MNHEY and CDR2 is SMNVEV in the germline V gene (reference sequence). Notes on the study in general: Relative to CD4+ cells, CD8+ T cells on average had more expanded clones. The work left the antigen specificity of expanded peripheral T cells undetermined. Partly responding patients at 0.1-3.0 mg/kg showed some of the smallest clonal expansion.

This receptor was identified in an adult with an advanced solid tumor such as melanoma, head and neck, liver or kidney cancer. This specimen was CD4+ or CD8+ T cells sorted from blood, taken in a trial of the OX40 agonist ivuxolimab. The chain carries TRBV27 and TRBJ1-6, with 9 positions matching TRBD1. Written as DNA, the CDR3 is TGTGCCAGCAGTCCACAGGGGGCGGTTTCACCCCTCCACTTT. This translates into CASSPQGAVSPLHF.